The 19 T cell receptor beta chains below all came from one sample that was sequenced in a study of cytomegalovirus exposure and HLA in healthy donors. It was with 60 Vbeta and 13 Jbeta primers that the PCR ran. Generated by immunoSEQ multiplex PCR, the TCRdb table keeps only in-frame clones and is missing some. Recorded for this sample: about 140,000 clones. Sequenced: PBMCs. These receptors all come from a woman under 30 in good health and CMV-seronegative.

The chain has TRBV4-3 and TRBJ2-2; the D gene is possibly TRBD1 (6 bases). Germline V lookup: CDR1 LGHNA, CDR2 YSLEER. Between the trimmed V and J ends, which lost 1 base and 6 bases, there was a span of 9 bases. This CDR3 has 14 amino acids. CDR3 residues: CASSQGHRAGELFF. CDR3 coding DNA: TGCGCCAGCAGCCAAGGGCACAGGGCCGGGGAGCTGTTTTTT.

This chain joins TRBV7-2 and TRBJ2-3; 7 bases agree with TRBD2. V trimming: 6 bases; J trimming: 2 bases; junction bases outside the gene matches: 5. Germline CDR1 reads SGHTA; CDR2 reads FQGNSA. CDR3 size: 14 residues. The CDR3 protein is CASSPGGPTDTQYF. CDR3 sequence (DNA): TGTGCCAGCAGTCCGGGAGGACCCACAGATACGCAGTATTTT.

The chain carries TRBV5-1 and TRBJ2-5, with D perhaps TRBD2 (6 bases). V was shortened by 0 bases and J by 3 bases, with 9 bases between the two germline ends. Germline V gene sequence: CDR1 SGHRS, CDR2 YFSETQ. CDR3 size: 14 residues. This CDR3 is CASSLDRGKETQYF. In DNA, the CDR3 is TGCGCCAGCAGCTTGGATCGGGGGAAAGAGACCCAGTACTTC.

Here the CDR3 DNA reads TGTGCCAGCAGTGCAGGGACAGGGAGCACAGATACGCAGTATTTT. The encoded protein is CASSAGTGSTDTQYF. The chain links TRBV6-4 to TRBJ2-3; TRBD1 aligns across 9 bases. After removal of 4 bases from V and 0 bases from J, the junction contained 2 bases not matched to a gene. Germline CDR1 reads MRHNA; CDR2 reads SNTAGT. The CDR3 runs to 15 residues.

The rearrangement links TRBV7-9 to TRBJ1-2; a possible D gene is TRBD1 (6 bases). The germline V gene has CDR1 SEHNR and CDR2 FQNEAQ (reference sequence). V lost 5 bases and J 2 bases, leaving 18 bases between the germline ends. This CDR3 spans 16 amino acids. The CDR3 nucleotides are TGTGCCAGCAGCGCCCGGACAGAAGGCTCAAACTATGGCTACACCTTC. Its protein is CASSARTEGSNYGYTF.

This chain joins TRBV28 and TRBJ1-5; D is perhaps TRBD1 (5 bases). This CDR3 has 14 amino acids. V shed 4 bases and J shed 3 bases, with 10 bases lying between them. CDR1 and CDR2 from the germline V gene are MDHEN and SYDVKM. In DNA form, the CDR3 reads TGTGCCAGCAGTTGGGCAGGGCCCAATCAGCCCCAGCATTTT. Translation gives CASSWAGPNQPQHF.

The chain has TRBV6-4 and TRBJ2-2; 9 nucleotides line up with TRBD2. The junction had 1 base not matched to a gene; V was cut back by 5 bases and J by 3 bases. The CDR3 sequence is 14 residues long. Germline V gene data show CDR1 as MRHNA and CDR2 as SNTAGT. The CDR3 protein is CASSPSGDTGELFF. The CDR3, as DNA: TGTGCCAGCAGTCCTAGCGGGGACACCGGGGAGCTGTTTTTT.

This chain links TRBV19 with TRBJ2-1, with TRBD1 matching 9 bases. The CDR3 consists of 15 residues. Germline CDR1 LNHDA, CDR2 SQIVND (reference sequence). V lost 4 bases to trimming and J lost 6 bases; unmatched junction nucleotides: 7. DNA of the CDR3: TGTGCCAGTAGTACAGGGACAGGGCTAGGCAATGAGCAGTTCTTC. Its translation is CASSTGTGLGNEQFF.

CDR3 amino acids: CATSRDQGGRANTGELFF. CDR3 coding DNA: TGTGCCACCAGCAGAGATCAGGGCGGGAGGGCGAACACCGGGGAGCTGTTTTTT. J is TRBJ2-2 and V is TRBV15; TRBD2 matches at 9 bases. The CDR3 sequence is 18 residues long. The germline gives CDR1 LNHNV, CDR2 YYDKDF (reference sequence). Losses at the gene ends were 0 bases for V and 0 bases for J; bases not matched to a gene: 5.

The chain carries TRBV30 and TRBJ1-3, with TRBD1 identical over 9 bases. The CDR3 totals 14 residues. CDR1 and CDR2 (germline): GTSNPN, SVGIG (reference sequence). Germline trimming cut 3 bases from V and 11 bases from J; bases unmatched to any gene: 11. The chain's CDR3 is CAWRPQGAKDAIYF. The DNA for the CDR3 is TGTGCCTGGAGGCCACAGGGGGCTAAGGACGCCATATATTTT.

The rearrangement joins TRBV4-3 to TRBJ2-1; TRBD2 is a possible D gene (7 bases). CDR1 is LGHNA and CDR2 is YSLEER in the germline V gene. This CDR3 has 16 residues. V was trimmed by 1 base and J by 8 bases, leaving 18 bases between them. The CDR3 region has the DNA TGCGCCAGCAGCCAAGGGGAGGGGGTCGGATTCCATGAGCAGTTCTTC. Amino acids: CASSQGEGVGFHEQFF.

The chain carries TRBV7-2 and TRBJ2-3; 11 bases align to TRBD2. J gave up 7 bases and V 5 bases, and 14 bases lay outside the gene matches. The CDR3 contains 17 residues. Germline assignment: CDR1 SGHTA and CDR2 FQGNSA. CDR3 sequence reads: CASSDTVIAGGPNTQYF. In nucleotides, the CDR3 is TGTGCCAGCAGCGATACCGTTATAGCGGGAGGGCCAAATACGCAGTATTTT.

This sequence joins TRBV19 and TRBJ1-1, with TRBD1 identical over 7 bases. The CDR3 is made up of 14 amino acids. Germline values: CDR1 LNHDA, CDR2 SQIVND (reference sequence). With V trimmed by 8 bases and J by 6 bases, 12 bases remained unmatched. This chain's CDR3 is CASQQGLRDSEAFF. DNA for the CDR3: TGTGCCAGTCAACAGGGGTTAAGGGACTCTGAAGCTTTCTTT.

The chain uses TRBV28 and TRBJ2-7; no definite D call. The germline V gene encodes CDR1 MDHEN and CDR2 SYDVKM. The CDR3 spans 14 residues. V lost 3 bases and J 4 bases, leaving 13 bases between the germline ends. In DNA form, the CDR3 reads TGTGCCAGCAGTTTGAGAGGCCCTACTTACGAGCAGTACTTC. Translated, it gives CASSLRGPTYEQYF.

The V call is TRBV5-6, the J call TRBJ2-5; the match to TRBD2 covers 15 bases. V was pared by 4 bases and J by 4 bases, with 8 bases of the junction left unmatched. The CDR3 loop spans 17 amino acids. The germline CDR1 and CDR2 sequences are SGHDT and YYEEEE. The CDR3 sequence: CASSPGLAGGVGETQYF. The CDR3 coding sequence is TGTGCCAGCAGCCCAGGACTAGCGGGAGGGGTAGGAGAGACCCAGTACTTC.

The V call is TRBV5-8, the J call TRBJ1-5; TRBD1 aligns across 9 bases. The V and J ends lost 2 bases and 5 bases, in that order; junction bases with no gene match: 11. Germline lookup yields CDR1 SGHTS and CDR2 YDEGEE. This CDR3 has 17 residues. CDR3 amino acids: CASSFHRGRMVDQPQHF. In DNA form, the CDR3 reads TGTGCCAGCAGCTTCCACAGGGGGCGAATGGTAGATCAGCCCCAGCATTTT.

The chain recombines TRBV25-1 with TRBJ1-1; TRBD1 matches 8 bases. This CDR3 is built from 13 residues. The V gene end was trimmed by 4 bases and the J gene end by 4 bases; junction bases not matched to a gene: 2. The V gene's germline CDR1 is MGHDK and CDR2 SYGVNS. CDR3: CASSVQGVTEAFF. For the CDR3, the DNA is TGTGCCAGCAGTGTACAGGGGGTCACTGAAGCTTTCTTT.

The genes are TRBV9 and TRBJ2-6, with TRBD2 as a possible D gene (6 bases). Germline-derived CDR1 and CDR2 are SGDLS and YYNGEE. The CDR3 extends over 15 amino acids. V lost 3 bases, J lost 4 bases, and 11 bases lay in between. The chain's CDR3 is CASSGLDAGANVLTF. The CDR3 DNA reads TGTGCCAGCAGCGGACTAGATGCGGGGGCCAACGTCCTGACTTTC. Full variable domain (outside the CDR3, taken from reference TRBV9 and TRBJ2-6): DSGVTQTPKHLITATGQRVTLRCSPRSGDLSVYWYQQSLDQGLQFLIQYYNGEERAKGNILERFSAQQFPDLHSELNLSSLELGDSALYFCASSGLDAGANVLTFGAGSRLTVL.

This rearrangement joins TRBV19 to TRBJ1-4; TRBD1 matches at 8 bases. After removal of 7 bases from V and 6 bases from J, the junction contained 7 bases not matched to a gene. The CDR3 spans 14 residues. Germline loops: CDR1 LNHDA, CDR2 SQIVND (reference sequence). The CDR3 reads CASTGTGAHEKLFF. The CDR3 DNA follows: TGTGCCAGTACCGGGACAGGTGCCCATGAAAAACTGTTTTTT.